This record concerns one T cell receptor (beta chain) sequence. What it binds is not known. The sample comes from a study of post-analysis software for immune sequencing data. As for the study in general: There were relapsing-remitting, secondary progressive and progressive-relapsing multiple sclerosis among the disease courses included. Notes on the study in general: Patients with multiple sclerosis recorded significantly lower normalized Chao1 diversity than controls, the study found. Higher frequency in patients than in controls was seen for a handful of TRBV segments, with TRBV5-6, TRBV5-1 and TRBV20-1 among them. When the samples were clustered directly with F measure, those that had been prepared in the same batch showed strong co-clustering.

Sequencing libraries made from TCR beta cDNA carried unique molecular identifiers. T cells numbering roughly 1 to 10 million yielded 450,000 to 500,000 cDNA molecules. Using its own MiXCR run on the PCR reads, TCRdb lists one record per CDR3 protein. Of more than 500,000 distinct CDR3 sequences in the sample, 34% are singletons; the top ten hold 6%. The V and J ends lost 1 base and 7 bases respectively, with 8 bases between them. Germline lookup yields CDR1 LGHDT and CDR2 YNNKEL (reference sequence). The CDR3 has 13 amino acids. The rearrangement links TRBV3-1 to TRBJ1-5; D is unclear. What was sequenced was blood. The receptor's source is a girl aged 2-17 years with multiple sclerosis. CDR3 DNA: TGTGCCAGCAGCCAAGTCGTTGGCCAGCCCCAGCATTTT. Protein sequence: CASSQVVGQPQHF.